Presented here are 8 T cell receptor beta chains from one specimen sequenced in a study of PD-L1 blockade in urothelial cancer. Sequencing was performed with immunoSEQ multiplex PCR; in TCRdb, only in-frame clones are kept and a portion is missing. In the table there are tens of thousands of clones, around 86% of which are singletons. This specimen was PBMCs, taken around atezolizumab (anti-PD-L1) treatment. The receptor source for this set is a man aged 45 to 65 with urothelial cancer.

V and J are TRBV19 and TRBJ2-1, with 10 bases matching TRBD1. V was clipped by 0 bases and J by 6 bases; unmatched bases: 8. In germline, CDR1 is LNHDA, CDR2 SQIVND (reference sequence). The CDR3 loop spans 17 amino acids. The CDR3 loop reads CASSIDAGTGVRNEQFF. The DNA for the CDR3 is TGTGCCAGTAGTATAGACGCCGGGACAGGGGTTCGCAATGAGCAGTTCTTC.

CDR3 loop: CASREDRRLSNYGYTF. CDR3 coding DNA: TGTGCCAGTAGAGAGGACAGGAGACTTTCGAACTATGGCTACACCTTC. This chain uses TRBV19 with TRBJ1-2, with TRBD1 matching 7 bases. The V segment lost 6 bases and the J segment 2 bases; nucleotides outside the gene matches: 12. CDR1 LNHDA and CDR2 SQIVND come from the germline V gene (reference sequence). The CDR3 totals 16 residues.

The chain combines TRBV11-2 with TRBJ2-1, with D uncertain. V lost 0 bases to trimming and J lost 5 bases, with 8 bases between them. CDR3 size: 14 residues. Per germline, CDR1 SGHAT and CDR2 FQNNGV. The CDR3, as DNA: TGTGCCAGCAGCTTAGAACGCGGAAACAATGAGCAGTTCTTC. This codes for CASSLERGNNEQFF.

The V gene is TRBV7-8, the J gene TRBJ2-1; TRBD1 matches at 7 bases. This CDR3 comprises 16 residues. Germline V CDR1 and CDR2: SGHVS, FQNEAQ. The junction had 7 bases not matched to a gene; V was cut back by 5 bases and J by 0 bases. In nucleotides, the CDR3 is TGTGCCAGCAGCGTGAAGGGACAGTTCTCCTACAATGAGCAGTTCTTC. It translates to CASSVKGQFSYNEQFF.

The CDR3 DNA is TGTGCCTGGAGGACTGGGTATAATTCACCCCTCCACTTT. Amino acid sequence: CAWRTGYNSPLHF. This chain joins TRBV30 and TRBJ1-6; D is uncertain. The germline V gene has CDR1 GTSNPN and CDR2 SVGIG (reference sequence). This CDR3 is 13 amino acids long. The V end lost 3 bases, the J end lost 4 bases, and 7 bases lay between the germline ends.

This clone was seen just once. This CDR3 reads CASSLAGGAETQYF. CDR3 nucleotide sequence: TGTGCCAGCAGCTTAGCGGGGGGGGCCGAGACCCAGTACTTC. The gene calls are TRBV7-8 and TRBJ2-5, with D tentatively TRBD2 (7 bases). The CDR3 has 14 residues. The germline gives CDR1 SGHVS, CDR2 FQNEAQ. V was pared by 0 bases and J by 5 bases, with 10 bases between.

V usage is TRBV5-6 and J usage is TRBJ1-5; no clear D gene. Deletions cut 2 bases from V and 4 bases from J, with 10 bases between. The CDR3 consists of 14 residues. In germline, CDR1 is SGHDT, CDR2 YYEEEE. CDR3 residues: CASSFRGFNQPQHF. CDR3 bases: TGTGCCAGCAGCTTTCGGGGTTTTAATCAGCCCCAGCATTTT.

This sequence joins TRBV27 and TRBJ1-2, with 9 bases identical to TRBD1. The CDR3 has 16 amino acids. The V gene's germline CDR1 is MNHEY and CDR2 SMNVEV (reference sequence). The V segment lost 2 bases and the J segment 4 bases; nucleotides outside the gene matches: 8. CDR3 protein: CASSLISGTGLYGYTF. In DNA form, the CDR3 reads TGTGCCAGCAGTTTAATCTCCGGGACAGGGCTCTATGGCTACACCTTC.